The 27 T cell receptor beta chains given below trace back to one sample, sequenced in a study of shared clonotypes between healthy human individuals. Method: immunoSEQ multiplex PCR; TCRdb's copy keeps in-frame clones and lacks some. The data contain around 1.4 million clones, approximately 98.5% of them seen just once; the ten biggest clones take up 0.36%. The sequencing sample was made of naive CD4+ T cells sorted from blood. Subset here: CD45RA+ positively selected. The source is a man younger than 45 in good health.

The chain links TRBV25-1 to TRBJ2-5; D is ambiguous. The CDR3 totals 11 residues. V dropped 5 bases and J dropped 4 bases, with 5 bases sitting between them. In germline, CDR1 is MGHDK, CDR2 SYGVNS. The CDR3 is CASSQRETQYF. CDR3 sequence (DNA): TGTGCCAGCAGTCAAAGAGAGACCCAGTACTTC.

The rearrangement uses TRBV5-6 and TRBJ2-3; the match to TRBD2 covers 11 bases. The V segment lost 4 bases and the J segment 4 bases; nucleotides outside the gene matches: 5. Germline V gives CDR1 SGHDT, CDR2 YYEEEE. There are 15 residues in the CDR3. CDR3 sequence (DNA): TGTGCCAGCAGCCTCCTAGCGGGAGGCTCAGATACGCAGTATTTT. The encoded protein is CASSLLAGGSDTQYF. Looking up the rest from reference TRBV5-6 and TRBJ2-3 gives the full variable domain: DAGVTQSPTHLIKTRGQQVTLRCSPKSGHDTVSWYQQALGQGPQFIFQYYEEEERQRGNFPDRFSGHQFPNYSSELNVNALLLGDSALYLCASSLLAGGSDTQYFGPGTRLTVL.

The chain uses TRBV5-5 and TRBJ2-1; 10 bases are shared with TRBD2. CDR3 length: 16 amino acids. Germline loops: CDR1 SGHKS, CDR2 YYEKEE (reference sequence). Trimming cost V 4 bases and J 3 bases; bases outside gene matches: 7. The CDR3 DNA reads as TGTGCCAGCAGCCCAAGGACTAGCGGCTACTACAATGAGCAGTTCTTC. Amino acids: CASSPRTSGYYNEQFF.

CDR3 loop: CASSLGGLAGAPSYEQYF. The CDR3 coding sequence is TGTGCCAGCAGCTTAGGAGGACTAGCGGGCGCCCCCTCCTACGAGCAGTACTTC. This sequence joins TRBV7-8 and TRBJ2-7; TRBD2 aligns across 11 bases. Germline V gene data show CDR1 as SGHVS and CDR2 as FQNEAQ. Losses at the gene ends were 1 base for V and 0 bases for J; bases not matched to a gene: 8. CDR3 length: 18 amino acids.

The chain recombines TRBV18 with TRBJ1-1, with D unclear. Germline V gene data show CDR1 as KGHSH and CDR2 as LQKENI. This CDR3 is built from 13 residues. Trimming took 3 bases from V and 6 from J, leaving 11 bases between them. The CDR3 sequence is CASSPPEGSEAFF. CDR3 DNA: TGTGCCAGCTCACCGCCTGAGGGTTCTGAAGCTTTCTTT.

This chain connects TRBV4-3 to TRBJ2-1; D perhaps matches TRBD2 (5 bases). Looked up from germline, CDR1 is LGHNA and CDR2 is YSLEER. The V end lost 0 bases, the J end lost 2 bases, and 8 bases lay between the germline ends. The CDR3 sequence is 15 residues long. The CDR3 is CASSQDDYTYNEQFF. As DNA, the CDR3 is TGCGCCAGCAGCCAAGATGACTACACCTACAATGAGCAGTTCTTC.

The CDR3 loop reads CASSQGVGQNTGELFF. As DNA, the CDR3 is TGTGCCAGCAGCCAAGGGGTCGGGCAGAACACCGGGGAGCTGTTTTTT. The chain joins TRBV14 to TRBJ2-2, with D hard to call. The CDR3 runs 16 residues. CDR1 and CDR2 (germline): SGHDN, FVKESK. Trimming stripped 1 base from V and 1 base from J, with 10 bases between.

The V call is TRBV9, the J call TRBJ2-1; 8 positions match TRBD2. The junction had 5 bases not matched to a gene; V was cut back by 2 bases and J by 4 bases. Germline V CDR1 and CDR2: SGDLS, YYNGEE. This CDR3 has 15 residues. The CDR3 DNA reads TGTGCCAGCAGCGTGGGGCGGGAGGCTTACAATGAGCAGTTCTTC. This encodes CASSVGREAYNEQFF.

This clone has only one observation. The chain joins TRBV7-2 to TRBJ1-1; no firm D call. Germline loops: CDR1 SGHTA, CDR2 FQGNSA. The V gene lost 1 base and the J gene lost 11 bases, with 20 bases spanning the gap. The CDR3 sequence is 15 residues long. Here the CDR3 DNA reads TGTGCCAGCAGCTTAGAAGCATTTGGCTCCGGAGGGGCTTTCTTT. Translating gives CASSLEAFGSGGAFF.

As regards this clone: Other DNA sequences from this sample encode an identical CDR3 as well. The chain recombines TRBV6-5 with TRBJ1-2, with D unclear. The CDR3 is 14 amino acids. The germline gives CDR1 MNHEY, CDR2 SVGAGI. V was pared by 0 bases and J by 2 bases, with 7 bases between. CDR3 in amino acids: CASSYSRLNYGYTF. In DNA, the CDR3 is TGTGCCAGCAGTTACTCTCGGTTAAACTATGGCTACACCTTC.

The chain uses TRBV4-1 and TRBJ2-1; 10 bases match TRBD2. Germline values: CDR1 MGHRA, CDR2 YSYEKL. J gave up 6 bases and V 0 bases, and 8 bases lay outside the gene matches. There are 17 residues in the CDR3. CDR3 in amino acids: CASSQDNRAGGPNEQFF. The CDR3 nucleotides are TGCGCCAGCAGCCAAGATAACCGAGCGGGAGGGCCCAATGAGCAGTTCTTC.

The V call is TRBV28, the J call TRBJ1-2; no clear D. The V gene lost 9 bases and the J gene lost 4 bases, with 18 bases spanning the gap. The CDR3 extends over 14 amino acids. CDR1 is MDHEN and CDR2 is SYDVKM in the germline V gene. CDR3: CASSTAGPVYGYTF. DNA for the CDR3: TGTGCCAGTAGTACAGCAGGACCCGTCTATGGCTACACCTTC.

This chain connects TRBV5-1 to TRBJ2-1, with 8 bases identical to TRBD2. V trimming: 0 bases; J trimming: 10 bases; junction bases outside the gene matches: 3. There are 13 residues in the CDR3. The germline gives CDR1 SGHRS, CDR2 YFSETQ. The chain's CDR3 is CASSLVPSGEQFF. The CDR3 region has the DNA TGCGCCAGCAGCTTGGTCCCTAGCGGGGAGCAGTTCTTC.

V usage is TRBV29-1 and J usage is TRBJ1-1, with 8 bases that match TRBD1. The V and J ends lost 7 bases and 7 bases, in that order; junction bases with no gene match: 20. The CDR3 totals 16 residues. In germline, CDR1 is SQVTM, CDR2 ANQGSEA. CDR3 region: CSASLISGTGRLEAFF. The CDR3, as DNA: TGCAGCGCTTCACTCATTAGCGGGACAGGAAGGCTTGAAGCTTTCTTT.

This chain links TRBV4-2 with TRBJ2-7; TRBD2 agrees at 15 bases. Germline CDR1 reads LGHNA; CDR2 reads YNFKEQ. Trimming at V came to 1 base and at J to 5 bases, leaving 3 bases not matched to a gene. CDR3 length: 16 amino acids. In DNA, the CDR3 is TGTGCCAGCAGCCAAGCGGGACTAGCGGGAGGCAACGAGCAGTACTTC. As protein: CASSQAGLAGGNEQYF.

V usage is TRBV19 and J usage is TRBJ2-2, with D hard to call. Trimming stripped 4 bases from V and 2 bases from J, with 8 bases between. The CDR3 is made up of 14 amino acids. Per germline, CDR1 LNHDA and CDR2 SQIVND (reference sequence). The CDR3 protein is CASSTQRNTGELFF. The CDR3 nucleotides are TGTGCCAGTAGTACACAGAGAAACACCGGGGAGCTGTTTTTT.

V and J are TRBV7-7 and TRBJ2-3; D is undetermined. Trimming pared 5 bases from V and 0 bases from J, leaving 12 bases between. The CDR3 has 15 residues. CDR1 and CDR2 (germline): SSHAT, FNYEAQ (reference sequence). The CDR3 nucleotides read TGTGCCAGCAGCCCAAACCCGTCAAGCACAGATACGCAGTATTTT. As protein: CASSPNPSSTDTQYF.

The gene calls are TRBV7-9 and TRBJ2-7; D may match TRBD1 or TRBD2 (5 bases each). V was shortened by 4 bases and J by 1 base, with 11 bases between the two germline ends. This CDR3 comprises 14 residues. The germline V gene encodes CDR1 SEHNR and CDR2 FQNEAQ (reference sequence). The CDR3 DNA reads TGTGCCAGCAGCTCTACTGGGGGATCCTACGAGCAGTACTTC. It codes for CASSSTGGSYEQYF. Variable domain in full (rest from reference TRBV7-9 and TRBJ2-7): DTGVSQNPRHKITKRGQNVTFRCDPISEHNRLYWYRQTLGQGPEFLTYFQNEAQLEKSRLLSDRFSAERPKGSFSTLEIQRTEQGDSAMYLCASSSTGGSYEQYFGPGTRLTVT.

The CDR3: CASSFLASTGGLRTNYGYTF. The CDR3 DNA reads TGTGCCAGCAGTTTTTTGGCCTCAACAGGGGGCTTGAGGACTAACTATGGCTACACCTTC. This chain uses TRBV28 with TRBJ1-2, with 9 positions matching TRBD1. Trimming took 3 bases from V and 0 from J; bases not matched to a gene: 17. The CDR3 sequence is 20 residues long. CDR1 is MDHEN and CDR2 is SYDVKM in the germline V gene.

V gene TRBV6-1 combines with J gene TRBJ2-7, with 10 bases aligning to TRBD2. In germline, CDR1 is MNHNS, CDR2 SASEGT. With V trimmed by 1 base and J by 7 bases, 16 bases remained unmatched. The CDR3 sequence is 18 residues long. CDR3 region: CASSEGLRSGRAGREQYF. CDR3 nucleotide sequence: TGTGCCAGCAGTGAAGGACTAAGGAGCGGGAGGGCCGGTCGAGAGCAGTACTTC.

The genes are TRBV15 and TRBJ1-2; D remains unclear. Germline loops: CDR1 LNHNV, CDR2 YYDKDF (reference sequence). The V and J ends lost 2 bases and 5 bases respectively, with 9 bases between them. The CDR3 totals 13 residues. CDR3 coding DNA: TGTGCCACCAGCAGATCGAGGGTTTATGGCTACACCTTC. Its translation is CATSRSRVYGYTF.

Remarks on this clone: The same CDR3 is also encoded by other DNA sequences in this sample. This chain connects TRBV4-3 to TRBJ2-7; 9 bases match TRBD2. Germline values: CDR1 LGHNA, CDR2 YSLEER. The ends lost 4 bases at V and 1 base at J; junction bases unmatched: 2. The CDR3 extends over 14 amino acids. The CDR3 DNA reads as TGCGCCAGCAGCCCGGGACTAGCATCCTACGAGCAGTACTTC. Its translation is CASSPGLASYEQYF.

The rearrangement joins TRBV9 to TRBJ2-7; a weak D match, TRBD2 (5 bases). This CDR3 spans 13 amino acids. Deletions cut 0 bases from V and 5 bases from J, with 9 bases between. Germline V gives CDR1 SGDLS, CDR2 YYNGEE. The CDR3 bases are TGTGCCAGCAGCGTAGCGAGGGCCGACGAGCAGTACTTC. Amino acid sequence: CASSVARADEQYF.

This sequence joins TRBV7-6 and TRBJ2-3, with D tentatively TRBD2 (6 bases). The CDR3 covers 14 residues. The V and J ends lost 5 bases and 2 bases respectively, with 11 bases between them. Germline values: CDR1 SGHVS, CDR2 FNYEAQ. The CDR3, as DNA: TGTGCCAGCAGCCCTCGGGACTCCACAGATACGCAGTATTTT. Translated, it gives CASSPRDSTDTQYF.

This chain joins TRBV28 and TRBJ1-5, with 10 nucleotides matching TRBD1. The CDR3 extends over 16 amino acids. The J segment lost 3 bases and the V segment lost 2 bases, leaving 4 bases of the junction unmatched. Germline V gene sequence: CDR1 MDHEN, CDR2 SYDVKM. The CDR3 region is CASSLGQGGFNQPQHF. CDR3 in DNA: TGTGCCAGCAGTTTAGGACAGGGGGGCTTCAATCAGCCCCAGCATTTT.

For this clone: The sample has other DNA sequences that encode this CDR3 too. V is TRBV6-6 and J is TRBJ2-5; no reliable D call. Germline-derived CDR1 and CDR2 are MNHNY and SVGAGI (reference sequence). The CDR3 is made up of 12 amino acids. V lost 1 base to trimming and J lost 2 bases, with 2 bases between them. The CDR3 region is CASSYLQETQYF. CDR3 DNA: TGTGCCAGCAGTTACTTGCAAGAGACCCAGTACTTC.

This chain joins TRBV27 and TRBJ1-5; maybe TRBD1 (6 bases). Germline V CDR1 and CDR2: MNHEY, SMNVEV (reference sequence). Between the trimmed V and J ends, which lost 5 bases and 8 bases, there was a span of 19 bases. The CDR3 is 15 residues long. CDR3 amino acids: CASSPIPGTNKPQHF. The CDR3, as DNA: TGTGCCAGCAGTCCTATCCCCGGGACAAACAAGCCCCAGCATTTT.